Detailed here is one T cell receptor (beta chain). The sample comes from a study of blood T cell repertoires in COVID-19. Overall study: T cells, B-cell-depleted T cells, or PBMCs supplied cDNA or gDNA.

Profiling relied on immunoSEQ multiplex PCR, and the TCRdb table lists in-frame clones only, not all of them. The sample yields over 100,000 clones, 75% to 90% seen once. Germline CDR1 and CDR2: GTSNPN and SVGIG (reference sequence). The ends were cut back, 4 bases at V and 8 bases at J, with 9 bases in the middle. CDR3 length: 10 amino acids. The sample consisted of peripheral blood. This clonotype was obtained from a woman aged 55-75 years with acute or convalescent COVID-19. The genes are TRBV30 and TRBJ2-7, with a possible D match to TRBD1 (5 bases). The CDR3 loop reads CAWKGAKQYF. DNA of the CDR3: TGTGCCTGGAAAGGGGCTAAGCAGTACTTC.